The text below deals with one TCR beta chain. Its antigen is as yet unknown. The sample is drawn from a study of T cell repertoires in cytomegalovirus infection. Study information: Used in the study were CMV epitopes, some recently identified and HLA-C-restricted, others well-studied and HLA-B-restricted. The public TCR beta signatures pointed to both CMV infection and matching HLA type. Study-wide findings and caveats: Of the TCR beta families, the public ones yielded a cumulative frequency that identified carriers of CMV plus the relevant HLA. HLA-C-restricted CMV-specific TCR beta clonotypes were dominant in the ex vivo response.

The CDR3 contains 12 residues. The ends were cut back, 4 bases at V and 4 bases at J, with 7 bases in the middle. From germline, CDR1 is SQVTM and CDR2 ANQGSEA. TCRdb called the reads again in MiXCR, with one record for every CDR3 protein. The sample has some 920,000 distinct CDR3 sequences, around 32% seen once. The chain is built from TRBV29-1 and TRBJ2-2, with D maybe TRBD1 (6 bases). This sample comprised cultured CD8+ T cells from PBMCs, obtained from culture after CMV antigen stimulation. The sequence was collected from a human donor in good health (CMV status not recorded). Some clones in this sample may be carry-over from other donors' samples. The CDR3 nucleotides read TGCAGCGTTGGACAGGCCACCGGGGAGCTGTTTTTT. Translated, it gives CSVGQATGELFF.